This T cell receptor (beta chain) emerged from a study of T cell repertoires in cytomegalovirus infection. The overall study: Matching HLA type and CMV infection were both indicated by public TCR beta signatures. The study, taken as a whole, reports: The study identified carriers of CMV plus the relevant HLA from cumulative public TCR beta family frequency.

This CDR3 is 15 amino acids long. In germline, CDR1 is MGHRA, CDR2 YSYEKL. Trimming pared 3 bases from V and 1 base from J, leaving 13 bases between. In TCRdb, the reads were re-called with MiXCR into one record per CDR3 protein. Found here are 630,000 or so distinct CDR3 sequences, roughly a quarter of them singletons; the top ten hold 7% to 9%. Comments on this clonotype: No antigen is known for it.

The chain has TRBV4-1 and TRBJ2-7; tentative D call: TRBD2 (6 bases). Sequences were obtained from CD8+ T cells from PBMCs. The sequence was obtained from a human donor in good health (CMV status not recorded). Some clones in this sample may be carry-over from other donors' samples. CDR3 sequence (DNA): TGCGCCAGCAGCCAGGAAGGGACTGAATCCTACGAGCAGTACGTC. This codes for CASSQEGTESYEQYV.